The following is a TCR beta chain sequence with its context. This sample was included in a study of blood T cell repertoires in COVID-19. The J segment lost 1 base and the V segment lost 5 bases, leaving 2 bases of the junction unmatched. This CDR3 comprises 16 residues. Germline CDR1 is KGHDR and CDR2 is SFDVKD. Sequencing used immunoSEQ multiplex PCR; TCRdb keeps in-frame clones, though not all of them. This repertoire shows about 120,000 clones, about four fifths found once; its top ten account for about 40%. The source of this sequence is a man aged 40-49 years with active or convalescent COVID-19. The rearrangement joins TRBV24-1 to TRBJ2-5, with 14 bases that match TRBD2. The specimen was peripheral blood. The CDR3 DNA sequence: TGTGCCACCAGTGCCGGGACTAGCGGGGGCCAAGAGACCCAGTACTTC. Translated, it gives CATSAGTSGGQETQYF.